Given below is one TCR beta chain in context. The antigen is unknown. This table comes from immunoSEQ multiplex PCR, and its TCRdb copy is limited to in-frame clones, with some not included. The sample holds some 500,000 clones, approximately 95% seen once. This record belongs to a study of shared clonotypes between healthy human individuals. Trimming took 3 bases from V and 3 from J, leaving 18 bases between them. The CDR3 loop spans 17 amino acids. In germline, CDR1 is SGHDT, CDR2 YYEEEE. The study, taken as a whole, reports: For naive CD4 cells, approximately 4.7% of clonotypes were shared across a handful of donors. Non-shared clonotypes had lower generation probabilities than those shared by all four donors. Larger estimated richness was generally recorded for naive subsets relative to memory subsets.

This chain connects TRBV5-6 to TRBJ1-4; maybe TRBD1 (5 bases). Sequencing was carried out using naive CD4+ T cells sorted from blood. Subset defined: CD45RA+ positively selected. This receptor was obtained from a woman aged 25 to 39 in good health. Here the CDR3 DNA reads TGTGCCAGCAGCTCGCTCGGCAGGGATTCGCCTAATGAAAAACTGTTTTTT. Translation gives CASSSLGRDSPNEKLFF.